Below, one T cell receptor (beta chain) is given with its context. In the original analysis: From reference gene primer amplification, estimates of nucleated cell counts were derived. Clones were sequenced by immunoSEQ multiplex PCR, and TCRdb holds only the in-frame ones, with some missing. V, J and clone size are those of that table, while D and trimming were read from the DNA. Of about 380,000 clones listed, about 85% are singletons. The sample originates from a study of blood T cell repertoires in COVID-19. Study overall: Whether acute or convalescent, the COVID-19 samples came from the United States, Italy and Spain. Sample material is recorded as cDNA or gDNA derived from T cells, B-cell-depleted T cells, or PBMCs.

The germline CDR1 and CDR2 sequences are SEHNR and FQNEAQ (reference sequence). V lost 0 bases, J lost 1 base, and 9 bases lay in between. The CDR3 length is 15 residues. The chain couples TRBV7-9 to TRBJ1-1, with a weak D call TRBD1 (6 bases). Input material: peripheral blood. This sequence originates from a woman aged 18-35 years with acute or convalescent COVID-19. This CDR3 is CASSLAPTGNTEAFF. The CDR3 DNA reads TGTGCCAGCAGCTTAGCTCCGACAGGGAACACTGAAGCTTTCTTT.